The 27 T cell receptor beta chains presented below share a single source sample, sequenced in a study of human T cells and chemical hapten exposure. TCRdb recomputed calls from the RACE reads with MiXCR, one row per CDR3 protein. The table records about 120,000 distinct CDR3 sequences, about 11% of them present only once. Described time point: patch test 3, about 24 weeks after DPC sensitization. Noted treatment: therapeutic diphenylcyclopropenone sensitization with weekly scalp DPC. Specimen: whole blood, collected in connection with sensitization to the hapten diphenylcyclopropenone (DPC). The receptors here all came from a woman aged 50 to 60 with alopecia areata. Some clones in this sample may be carry-over from other donors' samples.

J is TRBJ1-2 and V is TRBV7-2; D is undetermined. From germline, CDR1 is SGHTA and CDR2 FQGNSA. The length of the CDR3 is 13 residues. The ends were cut back, 5 bases at V and 2 bases at J, with 9 bases in the middle. The CDR3 protein is CASSPTINYGYTF. The CDR3 region has the DNA TGTGCCAGCAGCCCGACCATAAACTATGGCTACACCTTC.

The chain couples TRBV18 to TRBJ1-3, with no clear D. V was shortened by 8 bases and J by 0 bases, with 11 bases between the two germline ends. The germline CDR1 and CDR2 sequences are KGHSH and LQKENI. CDR3 size: 14 residues. The CDR3 DNA sequence: TGTGCCAGCCCTAACTCTAGCTCTGGAAACACCATATATTTT. This codes for CASPNSSSGNTIYF.

The chain carries TRBV20-1 and TRBJ1-1, with a possible D match to TRBD1 (5 bases). V dropped 6 bases and J dropped 11 bases, with 25 bases sitting between them. The germline gives CDR1 DFQATT, CDR2 SNEGSKA (reference sequence). The length of the CDR3 is 14 residues. The CDR3 loop is CSAAARGGEGWAFF. As DNA, the CDR3 is TGCAGTGCCGCAGCAAGAGGAGGGGAAGGATGGGCTTTCTTT.

The chain combines TRBV24-1 with TRBJ2-7; the D is unclear. V gave up 0 bases and J gave up 6 bases, with 5 bases separating them. The CDR3 extends over 12 amino acids. Per germline, CDR1 KGHDR and CDR2 SFDVKD. The chain's CDR3 is CATSDLMGEQYF. The CDR3 nucleotides read TGTGCCACCAGTGATTTGATGGGCGAGCAGTACTTC.

The chain combines TRBV6-2 or TRBV6-3 with TRBJ2-7, with D perhaps matching TRBD2 (6 bases). V was cut by 3 bases and J by 2 bases, with 11 bases left in between. In germline, CDR1 is MNHEY, CDR2 SVGEGT. This CDR3 is built from 14 residues. The CDR3 region has the DNA TGTGCCAGCAGTTATTGTGGAGGGACCTACGAGCAGTACTTC. Translation gives CASSYCGGTYEQYF.

This clonotype has a handful of counts. The chain is built from TRBV12-3 or TRBV12-4 and TRBJ2-1; no clear D gene. The V end was cut by 3 bases, the J end by 8 bases, with 5 bases between. The CDR3 spans 11 residues. In DNA form, the CDR3 reads TGTGCCAGCAGTTTTTTGTATGAGCAGTTCTTC. Translated: CASSFLYEQFF.

This clonotype was counted a few times. V is TRBV3-1 and J is TRBJ1-4; TRBD1 is a possible D gene (6 bases). The CDR3 totals 17 residues. The ends were cut back, 2 bases at V and 7 bases at J, with 20 bases in the middle. Germline V lookup: CDR1 LGHDT, CDR2 YNNKEL (reference sequence). CDR3 amino acids: CASSQNRGGTWGEKLFF. The CDR3 DNA reads TGTGCCAGCAGCCAAAACAGAGGGGGGACCTGGGGTGAAAAACTGTTTTTT.

The J gene is TRBJ1-1, the V gene TRBV20-1; D is unresolved. V lost 3 bases and J lost 11, with 16 bases in between. The V gene's germline CDR1 is DFQATT and CDR2 SNEGSKA (reference sequence). CDR3 length: 12 amino acids. CDR3 bases: TGCAGTGCTAGTTCACTGCTTTCGGAGGCTTTCTTT. Amino acid sequence: CSASSLLSEAFF.

This clonotype was counted a few times. The chain combines TRBV5-4 with TRBJ2-7; possible D gene TRBD2, 5 bases. Germline loops: CDR1 SGHNT, CDR2 YYREEE (reference sequence). V was clipped by 3 bases and J by 3 bases, with 16 bases between them. The CDR3 runs 15 residues. The CDR3 here is CASSWAPEGFYEQYF. The CDR3, as DNA: TGTGCCAGCAGCTGGGCCCCCGAGGGCTTCTACGAGCAGTACTTC.

This clonotype came up many times. This sequence joins TRBV20-1 and TRBJ1-5; D is perhaps TRBD1 (6 bases). Germline CDR1 reads DFQATT; CDR2 reads SNEGSKA (reference sequence). V lost 6 bases and J lost 6, with 15 bases in between. The CDR3 covers 13 residues. The CDR3 DNA follows: TGCAGTGCCCTTTTGGGGGCCAGTCAGCCCCAGCATTTT. As protein: CSALLGASQPQHF.

This clonotype was picked up many times. The J gene is TRBJ2-7, the V gene TRBV25-1; D possibly corresponds to TRBD1 (6 bases). The CDR3 runs to 13 residues. V was shortened by 8 bases and J by 5 bases, with 16 bases between the two germline ends. The germline V gene encodes CDR1 MGHDK and CDR2 SYGVNS. The CDR3 nucleotides read TGTGCCAGCTCCGGACAGCCTTGGGACGAGCAGTACTTC. This sequence encodes CASSGQPWDEQYF.

The chain joins TRBV7-2 to TRBJ2-7; 11 positions match TRBD2. V shed 4 bases and J 7 bases; nucleotides not matched to a gene: 9. CDR3 length: 15 residues. The germline gives CDR1 SGHTA, CDR2 FQGNSA. CDR3 sequence reads: CASSSTSGRGGEQYF. The CDR3 DNA sequence: TGTGCCAGCAGCTCCACTAGCGGGAGAGGAGGAGAGCAGTACTTC.

The rearrangement joins TRBV14 to TRBJ2-1; perhaps TRBD1 as D (5 bases). The CDR3 spans 15 residues. V gave up 2 bases and J gave up 6 bases, with 14 bases separating them. Germline V gene sequence: CDR1 SGHDN, CDR2 FVKESK. This CDR3 is CASSQLTARGNEQFF. The CDR3 coding sequence is TGTGCCAGCAGCCAATTGACTGCTAGGGGCAATGAGCAGTTCTTC.

This clonotype has just a few counts. The CDR3 DNA sequence: TGCAGCGCGGCGGACGGTAATGAAAAACTGTTTTTT. Amino acid sequence: CSAADGNEKLFF. V is TRBV29-1 and J is TRBJ1-4; D is unresolved. Germline CDR1 and CDR2: SQVTM and ANQGSEA. With 7 bases removed from V and 4 bases from J, the gap between germline ends came to 10 bases. This CDR3 has 12 amino acids.

This clonotype was counted between two and nine times. The chain combines TRBV30 with TRBJ1-2, with D tentatively TRBD1 (6 bases). The CDR3 is made up of 13 amino acids. Germline V gene lookup returns CDR1 GTSNPN and CDR2 SVGIG (reference sequence). The germline V and J ends were trimmed by 2 bases and 4 bases, with 11 bases remaining between them. Here the CDR3 reads CAWSPTGFYGYTF. CDR3 DNA: TGTGCCTGGAGTCCCACAGGGTTCTATGGCTACACCTTC.

The chain links TRBV5-1 to TRBJ2-5; D is possibly TRBD2 (5 bases). The germline CDR1 and CDR2 sequences are SGHRS and YFSETQ. The CDR3 is 14 amino acids. Trimming pared 3 bases from V and 3 bases from J, leaving 12 bases between. The CDR3 nucleotides read TGCGCCAGCAGCTCCGAGCGGCTTGAAGAGACCCAGTACTTC. This sequence encodes CASSSERLEETQYF.

The chain recombines TRBV10-3 with TRBJ2-1; D uncertain. V was trimmed by 0 bases and J by 2 bases, leaving 11 bases between them. The CDR3 runs 16 residues. Germline CDR1 and CDR2: ENHRY and SYGVKD. CDR3 nucleotide sequence: TGTGCCATCAGTGAGTCGGGGATAACCACCTACAATGAGCAGTTCTTC. Amino acid sequence: CAISESGITTYNEQFF.

The chain employs TRBV29-1 and TRBJ2-5; D is unclear. Germline lookup yields CDR1 SQVTM and CDR2 ANQGSEA. Trimming pared 3 bases from V and 7 bases from J, leaving 9 bases between. The CDR3 consists of 11 residues. As DNA, the CDR3 is TGCAGCGTTGATATGGTGTGGACCCAGTACTTC. Its protein is CSVDMVWTQYF. Variable domain in full (rest from reference TRBV29-1 and TRBJ2-5): SAVISQKPSRDICQRGTSLTIQCQVDSQVTMMFWYRQQPGQSLTLIATANQGSEATYESGFVIDKFPISRPNLTFSTLTVSNMSPEDSSIYLCSVDMVWTQYFGPGTRLLVL.

There are many counts of this clonotype. CDR3 amino acids: CASSFVWEQNQETQYF. The CDR3 DNA reads TGTGCCAGCAGTTTCGTCTGGGAACAGAACCAAGAGACCCAGTACTTC. V gene TRBV28 combines with J gene TRBJ2-5, with unresolved D. V lost 3 bases and J lost 0, with 14 bases in between. The CDR3 length is 16 residues. Germline V gene data show CDR1 as MDHEN and CDR2 as SYDVKM. Full variable domain (rest looked up from reference TRBV28 and TRBJ2-5): DVKVTQSSRYLVKRTGEKVFLECVQDMDHENMFWYRQDPGLGLRLIYFSYDVKMKEKGDIPEGYSVSREKKERFSLILESASTNQTSMYLCASSFVWEQNQETQYFGPGTRLLVL.

This rearrangement joins TRBV28 to TRBJ1-2; D perhaps matches TRBD1 (6 bases). The CDR3 has 15 amino acids. CDR1 is MDHEN and CDR2 is SYDVKM in the germline V gene. V lost 2 bases, J lost 2 bases, and 12 bases lay in between. This chain's CDR3 is CASSLPTGGNYGYTF. The DNA of the CDR3 is TGTGCCAGCAGTTTACCCACTGGGGGCAACTATGGCTACACCTTC.

In its sample, this clonotype was seen a few times. The V call is TRBV29-1, the J call TRBJ1-1; 9 nucleotides align to TRBD1. The CDR3 runs 17 residues. Germline CDR1 reads SQVTM; CDR2 reads ANQGSEA. The trim removed 0 bases at V and 0 bases at J, leaving 8 bases unmatched. This CDR3 is CSVEDTTTGGLNTEAFF. DNA of the CDR3: TGCAGCGTTGAAGACACGACGACAGGGGGGCTGAACACTGAAGCTTTCTTT.

The chain employs TRBV29-1 and TRBJ1-1; the D is unclear. V gave up 6 bases and J gave up 4 bases, with 9 bases separating them. CDR3 length: 11 amino acids. Germline CDR1 is SQVTM and CDR2 is ANQGSEA. CDR3 region: CSVPGGTEAFF. The CDR3 nucleotides are TGCAGCGTCCCAGGTGGCACTGAAGCTTTCTTT.

This clonotype came up many times. This chain connects TRBV29-1 to TRBJ2-3; D uncertain. CDR1 is SQVTM and CDR2 is ANQGSEA in the germline V gene. Trimming left V 6 bases short and J 6 bases short, with 10 bases between. The CDR3 extends over 11 amino acids. CDR3 DNA: TGCAGCGTGGGTAGAGTTGATACGCAGTATTTT. Translation gives CSVGRVDTQYF.

The sample holds a few counts of this clonotype. This sequence joins TRBV7-9 and TRBJ1-1, with D perhaps TRBD1 (5 bases). Germline V CDR1 and CDR2: SEHNR, FQNEAQ (reference sequence). The CDR3 contains 11 residues. Trimming cost V 3 bases and J 9 bases, with 8 bases left between them. The CDR3 nucleotides read TGTGCCAGCAGCTTCGACAGCCAAGCTTTCTTT. Its translation is CASSFDSQAFF.

This clonotype came up many times. This chain links TRBV12-3 or TRBV12-4 with TRBJ1-4; weak D call: TRBD1 (6 bases). CDR3 length: 14 amino acids. The ends were cut back, 4 bases at V and 6 bases at J, with 12 bases in the middle. Here the CDR3 reads CASSSVQGYEKLFF. The CDR3 nucleotides are TGTGCCAGCAGTTCAGTTCAGGGGTATGAAAAACTGTTTTTT.

The chain is built from TRBV6-5 and TRBJ1-1; D is unclear. V lost 6 bases to trimming and J lost 1 base, with 12 bases between them. Germline V lookup: CDR1 MNHEY, CDR2 SVGAGI. This CDR3 contains 14 residues. In nucleotides, the CDR3 is TGTGCCAGCAGCCTGACACTACCGAACACTGAAGCTTTCTTT. This codes for CASSLTLPNTEAFF.

This chain links TRBV5-1 with TRBJ2-3; TRBD1 matches 8 bases. Trimming at V came to 5 bases and at J to 0 bases, leaving 5 bases not matched to a gene. The CDR3 extends over 15 amino acids. CDR1 and CDR2 from the germline V gene are SGHRS and YFSETQ. CDR3 sequence (DNA): TGCGCCAGCAGGGGTCGGACAGGGAGCACAGATACGCAGTATTTT. Translated: CASRGRTGSTDTQYF.